Each of the 25 T cell receptor beta chains below was sequenced from the same sample in a study of somatic mutations in cytotoxic T cells in rheumatoid arthritis. Measured with immunoSEQ multiplex PCR; TCRdb has only the in-frame clones, and not every one. The sample holds 25,000 to 30,000 clones; roughly 87% are singletons and the top ten take about 5%. What was sequenced was CD8+ T cells sorted from blood. Receptors originate from a man in his forties or fifties in good health.

The gene calls are TRBV13 and TRBJ2-1; no clear D gene. Germline CDR1 reads PRHDT; CDR2 reads FYEKMQ (reference sequence). Trimming pared 1 base from V and 5 bases from J, leaving 3 bases between. The CDR3 sequence is 12 residues long. The CDR3 region is CASSLEHNEQFF. The CDR3 coding sequence is TGTGCCAGCAGCTTAGAACACAATGAGCAGTTCTTC.

This clone was detected only once. The rearrangement joins TRBV9 to TRBJ2-2; a possible D gene is TRBD2 (6 bases). V shed 0 bases and J shed 5 bases, with 11 bases lying between them. Germline V lookup: CDR1 SGDLS, CDR2 YYNGEE. The CDR3 contains 15 residues. CDR3 sequence reads: CASSVAGGGTGELFF. The CDR3 DNA follows: TGTGCCAGCAGCGTAGCCGGGGGAGGAACCGGGGAGCTGTTTTTT.

This clone was counted only a few times. This rearrangement joins TRBV7-2 to TRBJ2-1; 16 bases align to TRBD2. This CDR3 is built from 15 residues. The V gene's germline CDR1 is SGHTA and CDR2 FQGNSA. The V and J ends lost 4 bases and 9 bases, in that order; junction bases with no gene match: 3. The CDR3 DNA follows: TGTGCCAGCAGCTCGGGACTAGCGGGAGGGACTGAGCAGTTCTTC. Translating it yields CASSSGLAGGTEQFF.

This clone rates as medium-sized. The V and J genes are TRBV6-5 and TRBJ2-7, with TRBD2 matching over 7 bases. Trimming cost V 4 bases and J 6 bases; bases outside gene matches: 3. The germline CDR1 and CDR2 sequences are MNHEY and SVGAGI. This CDR3 region has 12 residues. The CDR3 region is CASSSWGGEQYF. The CDR3 DNA is TGTGCCAGCAGTTCGTGGGGGGGCGAGCAGTACTTC.

Only one count was recorded for this clone. The rearrangement joins TRBV7-9 to TRBJ1-2; unclear D gene. Germline CDR1 SEHNR, CDR2 FQNEAQ (reference sequence). This CDR3 has 13 amino acids. Trimming shortened V by 0 bases and J by 3 bases, and 5 bases separated the two germline ends. CDR3 DNA: TGTGCCAGCAGCTTAGCGGACTACTATGGCTACACCTTC. This translates into CASSLADYYGYTF.

The chain joins TRBV5-1 to TRBJ2-3; the D call may be TRBD1 or TRBD2 (6 bases each). The CDR3 loop spans 15 amino acids. CDR1 SGHRS and CDR2 YFSETQ come from the germline V gene. Trimming stripped 0 bases from V and 1 base from J, with 9 bases between. The CDR3 region is CASSLEGGRTDTQYF. In nucleotides, the CDR3 is TGCGCCAGCAGCTTGGAGGGGGGACGCACAGATACGCAGTATTTT.

CDR3 nucleotide sequence: TGTGCCAGCAGCACACGACAGGGGGTGTTCCGTGATGGCTACACCTTC. This encodes CASSTRQGVFRDGYTF. V and J are TRBV13 and TRBJ1-2; 9 nucleotides line up with TRBD1. Per the germline V gene, CDR1 is PRHDT and CDR2 is FYEKMQ (reference sequence). The CDR3 is 16 amino acids. V dropped 5 bases and J dropped 6; count of bases not matched to a gene: 13.

This clone was seen a few times. V usage is TRBV7-9 and J usage is TRBJ1-1; D not certain. CDR1 and CDR2 (germline): SEHNR, FQNEAQ (reference sequence). The CDR3 is 14 amino acids. The germline V and J ends were trimmed by 5 bases and 1 base, with 11 bases remaining between them. The CDR3 is CASSPRTENTEAFF. CDR3 DNA: TGTGCCAGCAGCCCCAGGACGGAGAACACTGAAGCTTTCTTT.

This chain uses TRBV20-1 with TRBJ1-1, with D perhaps TRBD1 (5 bases). Per germline, CDR1 DFQATT and CDR2 SNEGSKA (reference sequence). The CDR3 sequence is 11 residues long. Trimming pared 5 bases from V and 6 bases from J, leaving 10 bases between. CDR3 region: CSAGDYAEAFF. In nucleotides, the CDR3 is TGCAGTGCTGGGGACTATGCTGAAGCTTTCTTT.

V is TRBV2 and J is TRBJ1-1, with TRBD1 matching over 7 bases. This CDR3 is 15 amino acids long. J lost 0 bases, V lost 6 bases, and 7 bases had no gene match. Germline CDR1 SNHLY, CDR2 FYNNEI. The CDR3 spells CASSRDSPMNTEAFF. As DNA, the CDR3 is TGTGCCAGCAGCCGGGACAGCCCCATGAACACTGAAGCTTTCTTT.

The V gene is TRBV27, the J gene TRBJ2-1; D tentatively reads TRBD1 or TRBD2 (5 bases each). The CDR3 runs to 15 residues. Trimming took off 2 bases at V and 6 bases at J, with 14 bases between the two ends. Per the germline V gene, CDR1 is MNHEY and CDR2 is SMNVEV (reference sequence). The DNA for the CDR3 is TGTGCCAGCAGTTTAGGGACGGAGATTGTCAATGAGCAGTTCTTC. Protein: CASSLGTEIVNEQFF.

A few counts support this clone. The chain joins TRBV6-1 to TRBJ1-3; weak D call: TRBD1 (5 bases). The ends were cut back, 1 base at V and 1 base at J, with 8 bases in the middle. CDR1 and CDR2 (germline): MNHNS, SASEGT. CDR3 length: 15 amino acids. As DNA, the CDR3 is TGTGCCAGCAGTGAAGTGGGGGGGTCTGGAAACACCATATATTTT. It encodes CASSEVGGSGNTIYF.

The chain carries TRBV7-9 and TRBJ1-2, with 8 bases lining up with TRBD1. Germline V CDR1 and CDR2: SEHNR, FQNEAQ (reference sequence). The trim removed 5 bases at V and 3 bases at J, leaving 11 bases unmatched. The CDR3 length is 16 residues. In DNA, the CDR3 is TGTGCCAGCAGCACAAAAACAGGGGGTACTGACTATGGCTACACCTTC. Residues: CASSTKTGGTDYGYTF.

The rearrangement joins TRBV4-1 to TRBJ1-2; D gene ambiguous. This CDR3 is 13 amino acids long. CDR1 is MGHRA, CDR2 YSYEKL, per germline. V was clipped by 0 bases and J by 0 bases, with 2 bases between them. DNA of the CDR3: TGCGCCAGCAGCCAAGACCCTAACTATGGCTACACCTTC. As protein: CASSQDPNYGYTF.

The chain has TRBV14 and TRBJ2-1; unclear D gene. The CDR3 is 13 residues long. V was clipped by 0 bases and J by 3 bases, with 3 bases between them. Per the germline V gene, CDR1 is SGHDN and CDR2 is FVKESK. The CDR3 sequence is CASSQEDYNEQFF. CDR3 DNA: TGTGCCAGCAGCCAAGAGGACTACAATGAGCAGTTCTTC.

This chain links TRBV7-8 with TRBJ2-2, with TRBD2 matching 9 bases. The CDR3 totals 16 residues. The germline gives CDR1 SGHVS, CDR2 FQNEAQ. V gave up 3 bases and J gave up 4 bases; unmatched junction bases: 6. CDR3 region: CASSLVTSGSTGELFF. CDR3 bases: TGTGCCAGCAGCTTGGTGACTAGCGGTTCCACCGGGGAGCTGTTTTTT.

There are a few counts of this clone. The sample carries other DNA sequences with the same CDR3. The chain uses TRBV29-1 and TRBJ1-3; the match to TRBD1 covers 7 bases. The CDR3 extends over 14 amino acids. V shed 4 bases and J 0 bases; nucleotides not matched to a gene: 3. Germline V gene data show CDR1 as SQVTM and CDR2 as ANQGSEA. The CDR3 nucleotides are TGCAGCGTTGTAGACAGGGACTCTGGAAACACCATATATTTT. It codes for CSVVDRDSGNTIYF.

J is TRBJ2-6 and V is TRBV29-1, with D perhaps being TRBD1 or TRBD2 (6 bases each). This CDR3 contains 15 residues. CDR1 is SQVTM and CDR2 is ANQGSEA in the germline V gene. Trimming stripped 6 bases from V and 2 bases from J, with 14 bases between. The CDR3 bases are TGCAGCGTATATAAGGAGGGGGCTGGGGCCAACGTCCTGACTTTC. Translation: CSVYKEGAGANVLTF.

This sequence joins TRBV5-4 and TRBJ1-2; no clear D. This CDR3 has 13 amino acids. The germline V gene encodes CDR1 SGHNT and CDR2 YYREEE (reference sequence). The V end was cut by 0 bases, the J end by 4 bases, with 7 bases between. CDR3 sequence reads: CASSLVAVYGYTF. The CDR3 coding sequence is TGTGCCAGCAGCTTGGTAGCAGTCTATGGCTACACCTTC.

The V gene is TRBV12-5, the J gene TRBJ1-1, with D perhaps TRBD1 (5 bases). The CDR3 extends over 12 amino acids. Trimming removed 5 bases from V and 6 bases from J, with 10 bases in between. Germline CDR1 reads LGHNT; CDR2 reads FRNRAP. The DNA of the CDR3 is TGTGCTAGTGGTATCGGGGGGGCTGAAGCTTTCTTT. It is translated as CASGIGGAEAFF.

The rearrangement joins TRBV4-1 to TRBJ1-5; no reliable D call. The CDR3 sequence is 16 residues long. The germline V and J ends were trimmed by 2 bases and 5 bases, with 16 bases remaining between them. The germline CDR1 and CDR2 sequences are MGHRA and YSYEKL. CDR3 sequence: CASSQRSGEDYQPQHF. The CDR3 DNA reads TGCGCCAGCAGCCAAAGGTCCGGGGAGGATTATCAGCCCCAGCATTTT.

V and J are TRBV7-9 and TRBJ2-5, with 7 bases matching TRBD1. The CDR3 runs 11 residues. The germline V gene encodes CDR1 SEHNR and CDR2 FQNEAQ (reference sequence). The CDR3 is CVRGPGGTQYF. CDR3 nucleotides: TGTGTCAGGGGCCCAGGGGGGACCCAGTACTTC.

The chain links TRBV6-5 to TRBJ2-2; perhaps TRBD2 as D (5 bases). V was shortened by 2 bases and J by 2 bases, with 9 bases between the two germline ends. There are 15 residues in the CDR3. The V gene's germline CDR1 is MNHEY and CDR2 SVGAGI. The CDR3 sequence is CASSYSSANTGELFF. The CDR3 bases are TGTGCCAGCAGTTACAGTAGCGCAAACACCGGGGAGCTGTTTTTT.

The chain employs TRBV7-6 and TRBJ2-1, with TRBD2 identical over 7 bases. CDR1 SGHVS and CDR2 FNYEAQ come from the germline V gene. The junction had 16 bases not matched to a gene; V was cut back by 2 bases and J by 3 bases. This CDR3 region has 19 residues. The CDR3 DNA follows: TGTGCCAGCAGCTTAAGGGGAATGGGGGGGAGGGACCTCTACAATGAGCAGTTCTTC. This encodes CASSLRGMGGRDLYNEQFF.

V usage is TRBV11-2 and J usage is TRBJ1-2; possible D gene TRBD1, 6 bases. Looked up from germline, CDR1 is SGHAT and CDR2 is FQNNGV. The V and J ends lost 1 base and 8 bases respectively, with 11 bases between them. The CDR3 extends over 13 amino acids. In DNA form, the CDR3 reads TGTGCCAGCAGCTTAGGTGGGGGGCAGGGCTACACCTTC. Its translation is CASSLGGGQGYTF.